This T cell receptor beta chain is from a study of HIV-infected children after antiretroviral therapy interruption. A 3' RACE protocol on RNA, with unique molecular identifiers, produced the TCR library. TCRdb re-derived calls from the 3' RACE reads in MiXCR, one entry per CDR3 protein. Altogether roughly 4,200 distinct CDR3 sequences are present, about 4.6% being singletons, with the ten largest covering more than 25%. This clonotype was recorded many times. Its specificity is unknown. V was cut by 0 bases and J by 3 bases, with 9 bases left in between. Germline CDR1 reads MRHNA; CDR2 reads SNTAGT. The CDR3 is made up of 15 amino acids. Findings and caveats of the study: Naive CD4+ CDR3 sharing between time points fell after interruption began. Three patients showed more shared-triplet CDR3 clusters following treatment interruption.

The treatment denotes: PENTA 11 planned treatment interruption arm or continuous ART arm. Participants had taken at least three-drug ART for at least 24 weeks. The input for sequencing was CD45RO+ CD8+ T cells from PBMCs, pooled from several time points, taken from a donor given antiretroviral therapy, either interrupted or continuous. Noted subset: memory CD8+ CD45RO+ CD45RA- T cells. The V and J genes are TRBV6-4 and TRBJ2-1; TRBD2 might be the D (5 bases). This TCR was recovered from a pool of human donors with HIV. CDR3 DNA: TGTGCCAGCAGTGACTCGTTACTAGACTACAATGAGCAGTTCTTC. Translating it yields CASSDSLLDYNEQFF.